Listed here is a single T cell receptor (beta chain). The antigen is undetermined. From germline, CDR1 is LNHDA and CDR2 SQIVND (reference sequence). V was pared by 3 bases and J by 14 bases, with 9 bases of the junction left unmatched. This CDR3 comprises 14 residues. The data derive from a study of CD8+CD57+ T cells in acquired aplastic anemia. Study-wide context: DNA recovered from sorted CD4+ and CD8+ cells had a mean of approximately 3.2 ug. CD4+ reads averaged about 10 million in healthy donors.

The study's findings and limits: Common to patients and controls were twenty-nine CD8+ CDR3 sequences.

Template material for TCR beta VDJ and CDR3 profiling consisted of genomic DNA. MiXCR, run by TCRdb on the reads, gives a single entry per CDR3 protein. The table includes about 40,000 distinct CDR3 sequences, 68% detected once. The specimen sequenced was sorted CD4+, CD8+, or CD8+CD57+ T cells (not recorded which) from PBMCs. The TCR sequence derives from a human donor in good health, serving as a control. The chain joins TRBV19 to TRBJ1-6; 8 nucleotides align to TRBD1. The CDR3: CASSIGAGGASLHF. CDR3 in DNA: TGTGCCAGTAGTATTGGGGCAGGGGGCGCATCCCTCCACTTT.